This T cell receptor beta chain was found in a study of blood T cell repertoires in COVID-19. CDR1 SNHLY and CDR2 FYNNEI come from the germline V gene. The CDR3 runs 15 residues. Trimming took 7 bases from V and 1 from J; bases not matched to a gene: 8. Measured with immunoSEQ multiplex PCR; TCRdb has only the in-frame clones, and not every one. The sample lists hundreds of thousands of clones, about 86% occurring once. Sequencing input: PBMCs or T cells enriched from blood (not recorded which). This chain uses TRBV2 with TRBJ2-5, with 8 bases matching TRBD2. The clonotype comes from a woman in her fifties or sixties in a cohort exposed to, infected with or recovered from COVID-19 (not recorded which). CDR3 loop: CASISQRGTQETQYF. For the CDR3, the DNA is TGTGCCAGCATCTCCCAGCGGGGGACCCAAGAGACCCAGTACTTC.